These 25 T cell receptor beta chains were all obtained from the same sample, sequenced in a study of cytomegalovirus exposure and HLA in healthy donors. PCR primers comprised 60 Vbeta and 13 Jbeta primers. Assay used: immunoSEQ multiplex PCR; TCRdb lists only in-frame clones, some missing. The table shows 100,000 to 150,000 clones, with roughly 85% occurring only once. The sample comprised PBMCs. The receptors were sampled from a young man in good health and CMV-seropositive.

The chain is built from TRBV5-1 and TRBJ2-3, with D perhaps matching TRBD2 (7 bases). The germline gives CDR1 SGHRS, CDR2 YFSETQ. V shed 3 bases and J shed 3 bases, with 17 bases lying between them. This CDR3 has 16 residues. The CDR3 nucleotides read TGCGCCAGCAGCTCGGGGGGCGTTGGGAAAACAGATACGCAGTATTTT. Amino acids: CASSSGGVGKTDTQYF.

CDR3 region: CASSYSAGGHNEQFF. The CDR3 DNA sequence: TGTGCCAGCAGTTACTCGGCAGGAGGTCACAATGAGCAGTTCTTC. The chain couples TRBV6-6 to TRBJ2-1, with D maybe TRBD2 (5 bases). Trimming shortened V by 0 bases and J by 5 bases, and 11 bases separated the two germline ends. The CDR3 is made up of 15 amino acids. Germline V CDR1 and CDR2: MNHNY, SVGAGI (reference sequence).

The chain combines TRBV30 with TRBJ1-2, with D maybe TRBD1 (5 bases). V lost 4 bases and J lost 6, with 15 bases in between. From germline, CDR1 is GTSNPN and CDR2 SVGIG (reference sequence). This CDR3 is built from 13 residues. The CDR3 sequence: CAWTLQGIDGYTF. As DNA, the CDR3 is TGTGCCTGGACTCTTCAGGGAATCGATGGCTACACCTTC.

The V gene is TRBV11-2, the J gene TRBJ2-3; possibly TRBD1 for D (6 bases). CDR3 length: 14 residues. Germline lookup yields CDR1 SGHAT and CDR2 FQNNGV. The ends were cut back, 0 bases at V and 7 bases at J, with 11 bases in the middle. CDR3 sequence (DNA): TGTGCCAGCAGCTTAGACTTTACAGGGCATACGCAGTATTTT. It yields the protein CASSLDFTGHTQYF.

The V and J genes are TRBV29-1 and TRBJ2-1; 11 bases line up with TRBD2. With V trimmed by 3 bases and J by 0 bases, 10 bases remained unmatched. This CDR3 has 18 amino acids. CDR1 is SQVTM and CDR2 is ANQGSEA in the germline V gene. CDR3 protein: CSVDGTSGVQSSYNEQFF. Written as DNA, the CDR3 is TGCAGCGTTGATGGGACTAGCGGAGTCCAAAGCTCCTACAATGAGCAGTTCTTC.

The chain is built from TRBV5-1 and TRBJ1-1, with 9 positions matching TRBD1. The V gene's germline CDR1 is SGHRS and CDR2 YFSETQ. The V gene end was trimmed by 4 bases and the J gene end by 5 bases; junction bases not matched to a gene: 9. The CDR3 runs to 15 residues. DNA for the CDR3: TGCGCCAGCAGCCCTGAACAGGGGGCCCTGACTGAAGCTTTCTTT. This codes for CASSPEQGALTEAFF.

The V call is TRBV19, the J call TRBJ2-1, with 9 bases matching TRBD1. CDR3 length: 13 amino acids. Germline CDR1 and CDR2: LNHDA and SQIVND (reference sequence). The J segment lost 7 bases and the V segment lost 10 bases, leaving 8 bases of the junction unmatched. CDR3 residues: CATKQGARNEQFF. CDR3 in DNA: TGTGCCACCAAACAGGGGGCGCGGAATGAGCAGTTCTTC.

V is TRBV6-5 and J is TRBJ2-2; no clear D gene. Trimming stripped 0 bases from V and 8 bases from J, with 4 bases between. Germline V lookup: CDR1 MNHEY, CDR2 SVGAGI. The CDR3 loop spans 12 amino acids. The DNA for the CDR3 is TGTGCCAGCAGTTACTCGACTGGGGAGCTGTTTTTT. This gives the protein CASSYSTGELFF.

This chain connects TRBV4-1 to TRBJ2-7; 7 nucleotides align to TRBD2. Germline CDR1 and CDR2: MGHRA and YSYEKL. This CDR3 has 15 amino acids. The V segment lost 3 bases and the J segment 4 bases; nucleotides outside the gene matches: 9. CDR3 sequence: CASSHALGEGYEQYF. The CDR3 coding sequence is TGCGCCAGCAGCCACGCCCTCGGGGAGGGTTACGAGCAGTACTTC.

The rearrangement links TRBV28 to TRBJ2-3; TRBD1 is a possible D gene (6 bases). This CDR3 is 15 amino acids long. Germline-derived CDR1 and CDR2 are MDHEN and SYDVKM. Trimming removed 5 bases at V and 6 bases at J, with 18 bases between. This CDR3 reads CASSPTTQGHDTQYF. The CDR3 nucleotides are TGTGCCAGCAGTCCCACGACTCAGGGGCACGATACGCAGTATTTT.

In DNA form, the CDR3 reads TGTGCCAGCAGCGCTAATCCGGGACAGACTGATCAGCCCCAGCATTTT. Amino acid sequence: CASSANPGQTDQPQHF. The chain recombines TRBV5-4 with TRBJ1-5, with TRBD1 matching 7 bases. J gave up 5 bases and V 4 bases, and 12 bases lay outside the gene matches. Per the germline V gene, CDR1 is SGHNT and CDR2 is YYREEE (reference sequence). The CDR3 has 16 amino acids. The complete variable domain, with remaining parts taken from reference TRBV5-4 and TRBJ1-5, reads ETGVTQSPTHLIKTRGQQVTLRCSSQSGHNTVSWYQQALGQGPQFIFQYYREEENGRGNFPPRFSGLQFPNYSSELNVNALELDDSALYLCASSANPGQTDQPQHFGDGTRLSIL.

This clone appeared once. V is TRBV30 and J is TRBJ1-2, with 7 bases aligning to TRBD1. V shed 4 bases and J 3 bases; nucleotides not matched to a gene: 5. There are 13 residues in the CDR3. Per germline, CDR1 GTSNPN and CDR2 SVGIG (reference sequence). The CDR3 reads CAWNAGGDYGYTF. The CDR3 region has the DNA TGTGCCTGGAATGCAGGGGGAGACTATGGCTACACCTTC.

In this sample, this clone turned up once. The chain uses TRBV9 and TRBJ1-4; D possibly corresponds to TRBD1 (5 bases). V was trimmed by 4 bases and J by 4 bases, leaving 14 bases between them. Germline CDR1 and CDR2: SGDLS and YYNGEE. CDR3 length: 15 residues. CDR3 nucleotides: TGTGCCAGCAGCCCCGGCGGGGCTAGTAATGAAAAACTGTTTTTT. It yields the protein CASSPGGASNEKLFF.

The chain combines TRBV27 with TRBJ2-7; D might be TRBD1 (6 bases). The CDR3 covers 14 residues. The germline V gene encodes CDR1 MNHEY and CDR2 SMNVEV (reference sequence). V shed 4 bases and J shed 2 bases, with 12 bases lying between them. The CDR3 protein is CASSYSGATYEQYF. The CDR3 nucleotides read TGTGCCAGCAGTTATTCAGGGGCGACCTACGAGCAGTACTTC.

The rearrangement links TRBV19 to TRBJ2-5; 7 nucleotides align to TRBD1. The CDR3 consists of 15 residues. Germline V gene sequence: CDR1 LNHDA, CDR2 SQIVND (reference sequence). Trimming cost V 8 bases and J 5 bases; bases outside gene matches: 14. In DNA, the CDR3 is TGTGCCAGTTCTAATTGGGACCAGGGGGAGGAGACCCAGTACTTC. Amino acids: CASSNWDQGEETQYF.

The chain combines TRBV30 with TRBJ1-2; D may be TRBD1 (6 bases). The CDR3 totals 14 residues. The germline V gene has CDR1 GTSNPN and CDR2 SVGIG (reference sequence). V was cut by 1 base and J by 1 base, with 10 bases left in between. CDR3 protein: CAWSAGQHNYGYTF. CDR3 in DNA: TGTGCCTGGAGTGCGGGACAACATAACTATGGCTACACCTTC.

This clone was recorded once. The chain uses TRBV7-9 and TRBJ2-3, with 7 positions matching TRBD2. This CDR3 comprises 16 residues. V shed 3 bases, J shed 3 bases, and the junction held 9 bases outside the gene matches. Germline V gene sequence: CDR1 SEHNR, CDR2 FQNEAQ (reference sequence). CDR3 sequence reads: CASSFGVAGETDTQYF. CDR3 nucleotides: TGTGCCAGCAGCTTTGGGGTAGCGGGCGAAACAGATACGCAGTATTTT.

The chain couples TRBV6-5 to TRBJ2-5; 8 bases agree with TRBD2. The CDR3 is 15 residues long. Losses at the gene ends were 8 bases for V and 4 bases for J; bases not matched to a gene: 12. Germline V gene sequence: CDR1 MNHEY, CDR2 SVGAGI. DNA of the CDR3: TGTGCCAGCCTCCCGGGAGGGGGGCCGAGAGAGACCCAGTACTTC. Its protein product is CASLPGGGPRETQYF.

The V call is TRBV27, the J call TRBJ1-4, with a weak D call TRBD1 (5 bases). Trimming left V 4 bases short and J 10 bases short, with 10 bases between. From germline, CDR1 is MNHEY and CDR2 SMNVEV (reference sequence). The CDR3 runs to 12 residues. In DNA, the CDR3 is TGTGCCAGCAGTTCCCCCCAGGGAAAACTGTTTTTT. Residues: CASSSPQGKLFF. The whole variable domain, remainder taken from reference TRBV27 and TRBJ1-4, is EAQVTQNPRYLITVTGKKLTVTCSQNMNHEYMSWYRQDPGLGLRQIYYSMNVEVTDKGDVPEGYKVSRKEKRNFPLILESPSPNQTSLYFCASSSPQGKLFFGSGTQLSVL.

Notes on this clone: In the same sample, other DNA sequences code for this CDR3. The V gene is TRBV19, the J gene TRBJ1-1; maybe TRBD1 (6 bases). Looked up from germline, CDR1 is LNHDA and CDR2 is SQIVND (reference sequence). The CDR3 contains 13 residues. V shed 6 bases and J shed 0 bases, with 8 bases lying between them. CDR3 loop: CASSGQLNTEAFF. CDR3 DNA sequence: TGTGCCAGTAGCGGACAGCTGAACACTGAAGCTTTCTTT.

The gene calls are TRBV7-8 and TRBJ1-5, with TRBD1 identical over 7 bases. CDR3 length: 14 residues. Per the germline V gene, CDR1 is SGHVS and CDR2 is FQNEAQ. The V segment lost 5 bases and the J segment 7 bases; nucleotides outside the gene matches: 8. DNA of the CDR3: TGTGCCAGCAGCGAGGCAGGGGGATGGCAGCCCCAGCATTTT. Residues: CASSEAGGWQPQHF.

The chain recombines TRBV28 with TRBJ2-3, with 7 positions matching TRBD1. The CDR3 sequence is 17 residues long. CDR1 is MDHEN and CDR2 is SYDVKM in the germline V gene. The V and J ends lost 6 bases and 4 bases, in that order; junction bases with no gene match: 16. The CDR3 DNA reads as TGTGCCAGCAGCTTTTTACGAGGCCAGCAGGGGGCAGATACGCAGTATTTT. Amino acid sequence: CASSFLRGQQGADTQYF.

Remarks on this clone: This sample also contains other DNA sequences that code for the same CDR3. The chain couples TRBV19 to TRBJ2-4; D possibly corresponds to TRBD1 (5 bases). There are 14 residues in the CDR3. The V end was cut by 11 bases, the J end by 1 base, with 15 bases between. CDR1 and CDR2 from the germline V gene are LNHDA and SQIVND (reference sequence). This CDR3 reads CASQGVLAKNIQYF. The CDR3 coding sequence is TGTGCCTCGCAAGGGGTTCTGGCCAAAAACATTCAGTACTTC.

V gene TRBV6-6 combines with J gene TRBJ2-5; 10 nucleotides line up with TRBD1. This CDR3 is 16 amino acids long. V dropped 0 bases and J dropped 3; count of bases not matched to a gene: 4. CDR1 is MNHNY and CDR2 is SVGAGI in the germline V gene (reference sequence). The DNA for the CDR3 is TGTGCCAGCAGTTACTCCCTCGGGACAGGGGAAGAGACCCAGTACTTC. Amino acids: CASSYSLGTGEETQYF.

The CDR3 DNA follows: TGTGCCAGCGAAGACAGGGGAGAAAACAATGAGCAGTTCTTC. Translated: CASEDRGENNEQFF. V gene TRBV2 combines with J gene TRBJ2-1; TRBD1 agrees at 8 bases. The CDR3 is 14 amino acids. Germline V CDR1 and CDR2: SNHLY, FYNNEI. V was clipped by 8 bases and J by 5 bases; unmatched bases: 8.